Following are 32 T cell receptor beta chains from one sample sequenced in a study of TIL therapy for anti-PD-1-resistant metastatic lung cancer (TCRdb year 2021). Using bias-controlled multiplex PCR with the immunoSEQ v3 hsTCRB kit, the TCR beta CDR3 regions were amplified from genomic DNA. Sourced from immuneACCESS, this table was stored by TCRdb with only in-frame sequences that have V and J called. A share of the clones is absent; for the studies checked, an unresolved V gene accounts for under half, and the remainder has no known explanation. In all, the sample holds some 60,000 clones, and around 67% of those were seen once. Of the sample, 1.5% to 2% falls within the top ten clones. The sample's time point, from its label and the paper: pre-treatment sample, taken before nivolumab and TIL therapy. Material: blood, obtained at baseline. These receptors were obtained from a person aged 25 to 79 with non-small cell lung cancer.

This clone was picked up a small number of times. The rearrangement links TRBV15 to TRBJ1-5; 9 nucleotides match TRBD1. The trim removed 5 bases at V and 6 bases at J, leaving 5 bases unmatched. Germline CDR1 reads LNHNV; CDR2 reads YYDKDF (reference sequence). This CDR3 is 14 amino acids long. Written as DNA, the CDR3 is TGTGCCACCAGCGGGACAGGGTCACGTCAGCCCCAGCATTTT. Encoded protein: CATSGTGSRQPQHF.

This chain joins TRBV7-2 and TRBJ2-7, with TRBD1 matching 12 bases. The CDR3 is made up of 14 amino acids. V shed 5 bases, J shed 7 bases, and the junction held 6 bases outside the gene matches. Germline loops: CDR1 SGHTA, CDR2 FQGNSA. The CDR3 nucleotides read TGTGCCAGCAGCCCGGGACAGGGGGCGAGAGAGCAGTACTTC. Its protein product is CASSPGQGAREQYF.

This rearrangement joins TRBV7-2 to TRBJ1-2; TRBD1 matches at 7 bases. V dropped 7 bases and J dropped 4; count of bases not matched to a gene: 18. Germline lookup yields CDR1 SGHTA and CDR2 FQGNSA. This CDR3 comprises 17 residues. In DNA form, the CDR3 reads TGTGCCAGCAACTTCGGAGGGGGCGCCCAATATAGCTATGGCTACACCTTC. Translating gives CASNFGGGAQYSYGYTF. Full variable domain (remainder filled in from reference TRBV7-2 and TRBJ1-2): GAGVSQSPSNKVTEKGKDVELRCDPISGHTALYWYRQSLGQGLEFLIYFQGNSAPDKSGLPSDRFSAERTGGSVSTLTIQRTQQEDSAVYLCASNFGGGAQYSYGYTFGSGTRLTVV.

This chain connects TRBV9 to TRBJ2-1, with TRBD2 identical over 14 bases. V was clipped by 9 bases and J by 10 bases; unmatched bases: 9. This CDR3 is built from 14 residues. From germline, CDR1 is SGDLS and CDR2 YYNGEE. This CDR3 reads CATGRGLAGDEQFF. CDR3 DNA sequence: TGTGCCACCGGTAGGGGACTAGCGGGAGACGAGCAGTTCTTC.

There are a few counts of this clone. V is TRBV5-4 and J is TRBJ2-7; D possibly corresponds to TRBD1 (6 bases). Germline CDR1 and CDR2: SGHNT and YYREEE (reference sequence). Trimming left V 4 bases short and J 3 bases short, with 14 bases between. The CDR3 sequence is 14 residues long. The CDR3 DNA follows: TGTGCCAGCAGCCACGGACAAGGGGGCTACGAGCAGTACTTC. Encoded protein: CASSHGQGGYEQYF.

The rearrangement uses TRBV19 and TRBJ2-1; D is uncertain. Germline V gene lookup returns CDR1 LNHDA and CDR2 SQIVND (reference sequence). Trimming shortened V by 4 bases and J by 4 bases, and 17 bases separated the two germline ends. CDR3 length: 16 amino acids. The CDR3 reads CASSTLRIAAYNEQFF. The CDR3, as DNA: TGTGCCAGTAGTACCCTGCGGATAGCAGCTTACAATGAGCAGTTCTTC.

The chain carries TRBV27 and TRBJ1-1; weak D call: TRBD1 (6 bases). The V and J ends lost 6 bases and 0 bases respectively, with 11 bases between them. There are 14 residues in the CDR3. Per the germline V gene, CDR1 is MNHEY and CDR2 is SMNVEV (reference sequence). The CDR3 DNA is TGTGCCAGCAGCTCCTGGACAGTGAACACTGAAGCTTTCTTT. Its protein product is CASSSWTVNTEAFF.

This clone was observed a single time. The chain combines TRBV7-2 with TRBJ2-5; perhaps D is TRBD1 or TRBD2 (5 bases each). The CDR3 totals 16 residues. The germline V and J ends were trimmed by 2 bases and 1 base, with 14 bases remaining between them. Per the germline V gene, CDR1 is SGHTA and CDR2 is FQGNSA. The CDR3 loop is CASSLHSGTGQETQYF. The CDR3 DNA is TGTGCCAGCAGCTTACATTCGGGGACGGGCCAAGAGACCCAGTACTTC.

The chain carries TRBV9 and TRBJ2-3; TRBD2 is a possible D gene (6 bases). Germline CDR1 SGDLS, CDR2 YYNGEE. The CDR3 is 14 residues long. V lost 3 bases and J lost 0, with 8 bases in between. The DNA for the CDR3 is TGTGCCAGCAGCGATAGCGGTAGCACAGATACGCAGTATTTT. Translating gives CASSDSGSTDTQYF.

CDR3 nucleotide sequence: TGTGCCTGGAATCACGATGGCTACACCTTC. Protein sequence: CAWNHDGYTF. This chain joins TRBV30 and TRBJ1-2; D remains ambiguous. The V end lost 4 bases, the J end lost 6 bases, and 6 bases lay between the germline ends. This CDR3 spans 10 amino acids. Per the germline V gene, CDR1 is GTSNPN and CDR2 is SVGIG (reference sequence).

This sequence joins TRBV4-3 and TRBJ2-4; unclear D gene. Trimming removed 0 bases from V and 8 bases from J, with 11 bases in between. This CDR3 is built from 14 residues. The germline CDR1 and CDR2 sequences are LGHNA and YSLEER. The CDR3, as DNA: TGCGCCAGCAGCCAAGAAAGGTCGTCAGACATTCAGTACTTC. Translating it yields CASSQERSSDIQYF.

The V and J genes are TRBV2 and TRBJ1-2; no definite D call. Per germline, CDR1 SNHLY and CDR2 FYNNEI. The CDR3 consists of 12 residues. The V and J ends lost 6 bases and 5 bases respectively, with 10 bases between them. The CDR3 loop reads CASRGVRYGYTF. As DNA, the CDR3 is TGTGCCAGCAGGGGAGTAAGGTATGGCTACACCTTC.

CDR3 nucleotides: TGTGCCAGCAGCGTAGAAGGGGAGGGTTCACCCCTCCACTTT. Encoded protein: CASSVEGEGSPLHF. This chain uses TRBV9 with TRBJ1-6; a possible D gene is TRBD1 (5 bases). Deletions cut 0 bases from V and 9 bases from J, with 10 bases between. Germline-derived CDR1 and CDR2 are SGDLS and YYNGEE. CDR3 length: 14 amino acids.

The rearrangement joins TRBV6-5 to TRBJ1-2; TRBD1 is a possible D gene (6 bases). There are 13 residues in the CDR3. CDR1 and CDR2 (germline): MNHEY, SVGAGI. The V end lost 2 bases, the J end lost 8 bases, and 12 bases lay between the germline ends. The CDR3 DNA reads TGTGCCAGCAGTTACACAGGGTTTCGCGGCTACACCTTC. This encodes CASSYTGFRGYTF.

This clone occurred a few times. The chain couples TRBV5-1 to TRBJ2-5; 9 nucleotides match TRBD1. Germline V gene data show CDR1 as SGHRS and CDR2 as YFSETQ. The ends lost 2 bases at V and 0 bases at J; junction bases unmatched: 5. The CDR3 is made up of 16 amino acids. CDR3 sequence: CASSLPGTGNQETQYF. CDR3 coding DNA: TGCGCCAGCAGCTTACCCGGGACAGGGAACCAAGAGACCCAGTACTTC.

The rearrangement uses TRBV7-3 and TRBJ2-1; D gene uncertain. The CDR3 has 14 amino acids. The V end was cut by 2 bases, the J end by 4 bases, with 9 bases between. The germline gives CDR1 SGHTA, CDR2 FQGTGA. CDR3 sequence: CASSLDAIYNEQFF. The CDR3 coding sequence is TGTGCCAGCAGCTTAGACGCTATTTACAATGAGCAGTTCTTC. The whole variable domain, remainder taken from reference TRBV7-3 and TRBJ2-1, is GAGVSQTPSNKVTEKGKYVELRCDPISGHTALYWYRQSLGQGPEFLIYFQGTGAADDSGLPNDRFFAVRPEGSVSTLKIQRTERGDSAVYLCASSLDAIYNEQFFGPGTRLTVL.

This clone was picked up a small number of times. The chain has TRBV4-1 and TRBJ2-2; TRBD2 agrees at 15 bases. V lost 4 bases and J lost 6; bases outside the gene matches: 6. The CDR3 covers 17 residues. CDR1 is MGHRA, CDR2 YSYEKL, per germline. The CDR3 DNA reads TGCGCCAGCAGCCGGACTAGCGGGAGGGCCGGGCCCGGGGAGCTGTTTTTT. Translating it yields CASSRTSGRAGPGELFF.

V usage is TRBV28 and J usage is TRBJ2-7; perhaps TRBD2 as D (5 bases). This CDR3 is 13 amino acids long. Germline CDR1 reads MDHEN; CDR2 reads SYDVKM. Trimming cost V 7 bases and J 4 bases, with 14 bases left between them. The DNA of the CDR3 is TGTGCCAGCAACGGGGTAGCCCGGTACGAGCAGTACTTC. Protein sequence: CASNGVARYEQYF. The variable domain in full, with the rest retrieved from reference TRBV28 and TRBJ2-7, is DVKVTQSSRYLVKRTGEKVFLECVQDMDHENMFWYRQDPGLGLRLIYFSYDVKMKEKGDIPEGYSVSREKKERFSLILESASTNQTSMYLCASNGVARYEQYFGPGTRLTVT.

The genes are TRBV10-3 and TRBJ2-5; 8 positions agree with TRBD2. This CDR3 has 15 residues. CDR1 ENHRY and CDR2 SYGVKD come from the germline V gene. The junction had 12 bases not matched to a gene; V was cut back by 10 bases and J by 2 bases. CDR3 protein: CATKGRSGGQETQYF. The CDR3 DNA reads as TGTGCCACGAAGGGGAGGTCGGGGGGGCAAGAGACCCAGTACTTC.

Written as DNA, the CDR3 is TGTGCCAGCAGCTTCGGCCGTAACTATGGCTACACCTTC. Encoded protein: CASSFGRNYGYTF. The chain couples TRBV5-6 to TRBJ1-2; D gene uncertain. Germline values: CDR1 SGHDT, CDR2 YYEEEE. Trimming removed 2 bases from V and 1 base from J, with 6 bases in between. The CDR3 is 13 amino acids. The full variable domain, in which reference TRBV5-6 and TRBJ1-2 provide the parts outside the CDR3, is DAGVTQSPTHLIKTRGQQVTLRCSPKSGHDTVSWYQQALGQGPQFIFQYYEEEERQRGNFPDRFSGHQFPNYSSELNVNALLLGDSALYLCASSFGRNYGYTFGSGTRLTVV.

This CDR3 reads CASSSEGGGATDTQYF. In nucleotides, the CDR3 is TGTGCCAGCAGCTCCGAAGGCGGGGGGGCCACAGATACGCAGTATTTT. The V and J genes are TRBV7-2 and TRBJ2-3, with 9 bases identical to TRBD2. Germline CDR1 reads SGHTA; CDR2 reads FQGNSA. The V and J ends lost 4 bases and 2 bases, in that order; junction bases with no gene match: 7. This CDR3 has 16 amino acids.

The rearrangement uses TRBV2 and TRBJ1-4; tentatively, D is TRBD1 (5 bases). V gave up 4 bases and J gave up 5 bases, with 11 bases separating them. The CDR3 is made up of 14 amino acids. Germline V CDR1 and CDR2: SNHLY, FYNNEI. CDR3 sequence reads: CASSGGAGNEKLFF. In nucleotides, the CDR3 is TGTGCCAGCAGTGGCGGGGCAGGGAATGAAAAACTGTTTTTT.

This chain joins TRBV4-2 and TRBJ2-2, with a weak D call TRBD2 (6 bases). Between the trimmed V and J ends, which lost 4 bases and 3 bases, there was a span of 18 bases. The CDR3 totals 17 residues. Germline values: CDR1 LGHNA, CDR2 YNFKEQ. CDR3 residues: CASSLSPTGRDTGELFF. Here the CDR3 DNA reads TGTGCCAGCAGCCTATCCCCGACCGGGAGAGACACCGGGGAGCTGTTTTTT.

This rearrangement joins TRBV6-5 to TRBJ1-2; D may be TRBD1 (5 bases). Trimming shortened V by 4 bases and J by 6 bases, and 6 bases separated the two germline ends. CDR3 size: 11 residues. Germline V gene sequence: CDR1 MNHEY, CDR2 SVGAGI. CDR3 coding DNA: TGTGCCAGCAGTTGGGGGGATGGCTACACCTTC. Amino acid sequence: CASSWGDGYTF.

The J gene is TRBJ1-2, the V gene TRBV29-1; perhaps TRBD1 as D (6 bases). The germline V gene has CDR1 SQVTM and CDR2 ANQGSEA. This CDR3 is 14 amino acids long. With 4 bases removed from V and 0 bases from J, the gap between germline ends came to 12 bases. The CDR3, as DNA: TGCAGCGTTGCGACAGGAACAGCTAACTATGGCTACACCTTC. It is translated as CSVATGTANYGYTF.

V and J are TRBV29-1 and TRBJ1-3; D uncertain. CDR1 SQVTM and CDR2 ANQGSEA come from the germline V gene. The V and J ends lost 0 bases and 0 bases respectively, with 9 bases between them. This CDR3 contains 15 residues. This CDR3 is CSVEDPRISGNTIYF. CDR3 DNA: TGCAGCGTTGAAGACCCCCGGATCTCTGGAAACACCATATATTTT.

This clone has more than one count but fewer than ten. V gene TRBV5-1 combines with J gene TRBJ1-2; 9 nucleotides match TRBD1. This CDR3 region has 15 residues. Trimming cost V 2 bases and J 1 base; bases outside gene matches: 3. CDR1 is SGHRS, CDR2 YFSETQ, per germline. This CDR3 reads CASSFGQGRNYGYTF. For the CDR3, the DNA is TGCGCCAGCAGCTTCGGACAGGGGCGTAACTATGGCTACACCTTC.

This sequence joins TRBV7-2 and TRBJ2-6; 8 nucleotides agree with TRBD2. CDR1 and CDR2 (germline): SGHTA, FQGNSA. V was clipped by 5 bases and J by 0 bases; unmatched bases: 3. The CDR3 sequence is 16 residues long. CDR3 bases: TGTGCCAGCAGCCCGAGCGGGGGCTCTGGGGCCAACGTCCTGACTTTC. This translates into CASSPSGGSGANVLTF.

This clone was picked up a small number of times. The chain couples TRBV7-2 to TRBJ2-4, with D hard to call. The CDR3 has 15 residues. Germline V gene lookup returns CDR1 SGHTA and CDR2 FQGNSA. The germline V and J ends were trimmed by 3 bases and 6 bases, with 15 bases remaining between them. The DNA for the CDR3 is TGTGCCAGCAGCTTGGGGTTTCGAGGTGGAAACATTCAGTACTTC. Translating it yields CASSLGFRGGNIQYF.

The rearrangement links TRBV28 to TRBJ1-3, with D perhaps TRBD1 (5 bases). The CDR3 sequence is 15 residues long. Trimming took off 4 bases at V and 0 bases at J, with 10 bases between the two ends. Germline values: CDR1 MDHEN, CDR2 SYDVKM. The CDR3: CASSSPGTSGNTIYF. CDR3 nucleotides: TGTGCCAGCAGTTCACCAGGGACCTCTGGAAACACCATATATTTT.

V is TRBV11-2 and J is TRBJ1-1; weak D call: TRBD1 (6 bases). Per the germline V gene, CDR1 is SGHAT and CDR2 is FQNNGV. The CDR3 consists of 14 residues. The V gene lost 6 bases and the J gene lost 2 bases, with 13 bases spanning the gap. This CDR3 is CASSRGQLNTEAFF. CDR3 DNA: TGTGCCAGCAGTCGCGGACAGTTAAACACTGAAGCTTTCTTT. Full variable domain (remainder filled in from reference TRBV11-2 and TRBJ1-1): EAGVAQSPRYKIIEKRQSVAFWCNPISGHATLYWYQQILGQGPKLLIQFQNNGVVDDSQLPKDRFSAERLKGVDSTLKIQPAKLEDSAVYLCASSRGQLNTEAFFGQGTRLTVV.

This clone was recorded once. The rearrangement uses TRBV6-5 and TRBJ2-7; no firm D call. CDR1 is MNHEY, CDR2 SVGAGI, per germline. V was trimmed by 5 bases and J by 1 base, leaving 12 bases between them. This CDR3 is 14 amino acids long. The CDR3 DNA reads TGTGCCAGCAGTCTCGCGCCAGATTCCTACGAGCAGTACTTC. It yields the protein CASSLAPDSYEQYF.